The source of this T cell receptor (beta chain) is a study of technical replicates of blood from a handful of donors (dated 2017 in TCRdb). Receptors were amplified or captured by the immunoSEQ multiplex PCR assay. The table comes from immuneACCESS by way of TCRdb, which keeps in-frame sequences with V and J called. Part of the clones is missing from these tables; in studies checked, under half for an unresolved V gene and the rest for unknown reasons. The sample table holds some 71,000 clones, of which 97% were seen once. The biggest ten clones account for about 0.29% of the sample. In regard to this clone: Its binding antigen is unknown. Base quality data are lacking; no much larger clone is found one base away.

Sequenced: T cells isolated from PBMCs. The sequence was obtained from a human donor in good health.

The DNA is TGTGCCAGCAGTTTAGCGGCAGCGCCCACCTACGAGCAGTACTTC. Its protein reads: CASSLAAAPTYEQYF. This chain joins TRBV27 to TRBJ2-7; no D gene can be assigned with confidence. From the cysteine through the phenylalanine, the CDR3 covers 15 amino acids. The read is trimmed to its CDR3 DNA, 45 bases read in frame from base 1. Per the germline V gene (reference sequence), MNHEY is the CDR1 and SMNVEV is the CDR2. Trimming removed 2 bases from V and 2 bases from J, leaving 13 bases between the germline ends.